The 14 T cell receptor beta chains given below trace back to one sample, sequenced in a study of blood T cell repertoires in COVID-19 (TCRdb year 2020). Library creation used the immunoSEQ multiplex PCR assay. Here the immuneACCESS table is served through TCRdb, limited to in-frame sequences with V and J called. Missing clones are a known gap in these copies; in checked studies unresolved V genes cover under half, and the rest lacks a known reason. Here the sample has a few hundred thousand clones; around 90% occur a single time. The ten most abundant clones make up 3% to 4.5% of the sample. The sample taken for sequencing was peripheral blood. The receptors originated from a woman aged 55-70 years with COVID-19, enrolled during active disease.

The rearrangement links TRBV27 to TRBJ1-5, with 9 nucleotides matching TRBD1. The CDR3 is 14 residues long. Germline V gene lookup returns CDR1 MNHEY and CDR2 SMNVEV (reference sequence). The junction had 5 bases not matched to a gene; V was cut back by 6 bases and J by 5 bases. CDR3 amino acids: CASRQQGAHQPQHF. The CDR3 DNA follows: TGTGCCAGCAGGCAACAGGGGGCGCATCAGCCCCAGCATTTT.

This sequence joins TRBV6-5 and TRBJ2-3; TRBD2 matches at 7 bases. V trimming: 8 bases; J trimming: 2 bases; junction bases outside the gene matches: 10. The germline V gene has CDR1 MNHEY and CDR2 SVGAGI. The CDR3 is made up of 15 amino acids. DNA for the CDR3: TGTGCCAGCGTACCAAGCGGGGCCGACACAGATACGCAGTATTTT. As protein: CASVPSGADTDTQYF.

With regard to this clone: The identical CDR3 is also encoded by other nucleotide sequences in the sample. This rearrangement joins TRBV18 to TRBJ2-3, with 8 nucleotides matching TRBD2. V was pared by 0 bases and J by 3 bases, with 2 bases of the junction left unmatched. CDR1 is KGHSH, CDR2 LQKENI, per germline. This CDR3 contains 15 residues. The CDR3, as DNA: TGTGCCAGCTCACCACCGATAGCGGGGACAGATACGCAGTATTTT. It yields the protein CASSPPIAGTDTQYF. The whole variable domain, filled in from reference TRBV18 and TRBJ2-3, reads NAGVMQNPRHLVRRRGQEARLRCSPMKGHSHVYWYRQLPEEGLKFMVYLQKENIIDESGMPKERFSAEFPKEGPSILRIQQVVRGDSAAYFCASSPPIAGTDTQYFGPGTRLTVL.

The chain recombines TRBV11-2 with TRBJ1-1; unclear D gene. With 1 base removed from V and 0 bases from J, the gap between germline ends came to 6 bases. Germline V lookup: CDR1 SGHAT, CDR2 FQNNGV. This CDR3 has 14 amino acids. CDR3 loop: CASSLVSVNTEAFF. For the CDR3, the DNA is TGTGCCAGCAGCTTAGTGTCCGTGAACACTGAAGCTTTCTTT. Drawing the rest from reference TRBV11-2 and TRBJ1-1, the complete variable domain is EAGVAQSPRYKIIEKRQSVAFWCNPISGHATLYWYQQILGQGPKLLIQFQNNGVVDDSQLPKDRFSAERLKGVDSTLKIQPAKLEDSAVYLCASSLVSVNTEAFFGQGTRLTVV.

This sequence joins TRBV10-1 and TRBJ2-1, with TRBD1 as a possible D gene (6 bases). The CDR3 totals 14 residues. The V gene's germline CDR1 is WNHNN and CDR2 SYGVQD (reference sequence). The germline V and J ends were trimmed by 6 bases and 2 bases, with 11 bases remaining between them. This chain's CDR3 is CASRRGKPYNEQFF. Here the CDR3 DNA reads TGCGCCAGCAGAAGGGGGAAGCCCTACAATGAGCAGTTCTTC.

The count of this clone is one. The V call is TRBV3-1 (or the pseudogene TRBV3-2), the J call TRBJ1-2; D unclear. V lost 1 base and J 0 bases, leaving 15 bases between the germline ends. The CDR3 is 17 amino acids. Germline lookup yields CDR1 LGHDT and CDR2 YNNKEL (reference sequence). The CDR3 spells CASSQVLGQTTNYGYTF. CDR3 nucleotides: TGTGCCAGCAGCCAAGTTTTAGGGCAGACTACTAACTATGGCTACACCTTC.

V and J are TRBV9 and TRBJ1-2, with 10 bases lining up with TRBD1. V dropped 6 bases and J dropped 2; count of bases not matched to a gene: 13. Germline-derived CDR1 and CDR2 are SGDLS and YYNGEE. The CDR3 consists of 17 residues. CDR3 protein: CASTGWDRGSGNYGYTF. In nucleotides, the CDR3 is TGTGCCAGCACCGGGTGGGACAGGGGATCAGGAAACTATGGCTACACCTTC. Full variable domain (outside the CDR3, taken from reference TRBV9 and TRBJ1-2): DSGVTQTPKHLITATGQRVTLRCSPRSGDLSVYWYQQSLDQGLQFLIQYYNGEERAKGNILERFSAQQFPDLHSELNLSSLELGDSALYFCASTGWDRGSGNYGYTFGSGTRLTVV.

The chain combines TRBV11-2 with TRBJ1-1; 7 bases match TRBD1. CDR3 length: 12 residues. The germline V gene encodes CDR1 SGHAT and CDR2 FQNNGV. With V trimmed by 4 bases and J by 8 bases, 4 bases remained unmatched. The CDR3 region is CASSSSGGEAFF. The CDR3 DNA is TGTGCCAGCAGCTCATCAGGGGGGGAAGCTTTCTTT.

The rearrangement uses TRBV28 and TRBJ1-2; D unresolved. V was shortened by 1 base and J by 0 bases, with 12 bases between the two germline ends. The V gene's germline CDR1 is MDHEN and CDR2 SYDVKM. This CDR3 has 16 residues. The CDR3 protein is CASSLLGVGPNYGYTF. The CDR3 coding sequence is TGTGCCAGCAGTTTATTGGGCGTTGGCCCTAACTATGGCTACACCTTC.

Turning to this clone: The same CDR3 also results from other DNA sequences found in this sample. This chain connects TRBV4-2 to TRBJ2-7; 13 bases fit TRBD2. CDR1 is LGHNA, CDR2 YNFKEQ, per germline. The CDR3 is 16 residues long. Unmatched junction bases numbered 6, after V lost 3 bases and J lost 4 bases. The CDR3 is CASSQRGLAGTYEQYF. For the CDR3, the DNA is TGTGCCAGCAGCCAGAGGGGACTAGCGGGGACATACGAGCAGTACTTC.

The chain recombines TRBV20-1 with TRBJ2-1; D not certain. The CDR3 runs to 10 residues. Germline lookup yields CDR1 DFQATT and CDR2 SNEGSKA (reference sequence). Trimming pared 5 bases from V and 5 bases from J, leaving 4 bases between. This chain's CDR3 is CSALDNEQFF. The CDR3 bases are TGCAGTGCTCTCGACAATGAGCAGTTCTTC.

The chain employs TRBV6-5 and TRBJ1-1; 8 nucleotides match TRBD1. V lost 2 bases to trimming and J lost 6 bases; unmatched junction nucleotides: 5. The CDR3 is 14 residues long. Germline values: CDR1 MNHEY, CDR2 SVGAGI. The DNA of the CDR3 is TGTGCCAGCAGTTACCGACAGGGGACGGCTGAAGCTTTCTTT. Translated: CASSYRQGTAEAFF.

On this clone: Other DNA sequences in the same sample also yield this CDR3. The chain links TRBV18 to TRBJ1-1, with D possibly matching TRBD1 (6 bases). V lost 5 bases and J 1 base, leaving 8 bases between the germline ends. Looked up from germline, CDR1 is KGHSH and CDR2 is LQKENI. The CDR3 consists of 13 residues. The CDR3 loop is CASSSDRNTEAFF. The DNA of the CDR3 is TGTGCCAGCTCATCGGACAGGAACACTGAAGCTTTCTTT. Full variable domain (remainder filled in from reference TRBV18 and TRBJ1-1): NAGVMQNPRHLVRRRGQEARLRCSPMKGHSHVYWYRQLPEEGLKFMVYLQKENIIDESGMPKERFSAEFPKEGPSILRIQQVVRGDSAAYFCASSSDRNTEAFFGQGTRLTVV.

The rearrangement links TRBV2 to TRBJ1-4; 9 positions match TRBD1. The germline V gene has CDR1 SNHLY and CDR2 FYNNEI. The CDR3 is 13 amino acids. J lost 8 bases, V lost 6 bases, and 4 bases had no gene match. The CDR3 DNA reads TGTGCCAGCAGGGGACAGGGAGACGAAAAACTGTTTTTT. Translated, it gives CASRGQGDEKLFF.